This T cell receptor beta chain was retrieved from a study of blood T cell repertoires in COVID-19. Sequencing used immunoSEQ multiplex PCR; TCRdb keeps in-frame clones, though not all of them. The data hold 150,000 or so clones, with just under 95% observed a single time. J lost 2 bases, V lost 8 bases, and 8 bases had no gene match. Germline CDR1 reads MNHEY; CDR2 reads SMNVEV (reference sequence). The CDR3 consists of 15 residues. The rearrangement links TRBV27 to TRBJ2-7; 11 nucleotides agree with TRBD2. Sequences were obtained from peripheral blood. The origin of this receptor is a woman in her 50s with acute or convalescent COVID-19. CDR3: CASSHLAGGPYEQYF. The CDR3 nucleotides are TGTGCCAGCTCTCACCTAGCGGGAGGACCCTACGAGCAGTACTTC.